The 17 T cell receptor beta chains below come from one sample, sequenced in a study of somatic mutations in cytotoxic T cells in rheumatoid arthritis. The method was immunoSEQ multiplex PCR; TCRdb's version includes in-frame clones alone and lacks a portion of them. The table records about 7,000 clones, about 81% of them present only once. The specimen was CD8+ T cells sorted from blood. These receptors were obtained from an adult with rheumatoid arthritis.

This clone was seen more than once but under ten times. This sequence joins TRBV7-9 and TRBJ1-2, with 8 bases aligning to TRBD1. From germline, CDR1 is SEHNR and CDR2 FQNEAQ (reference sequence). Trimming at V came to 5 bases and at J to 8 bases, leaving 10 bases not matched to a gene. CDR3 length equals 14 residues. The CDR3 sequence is CASSPGQGLVGYTF. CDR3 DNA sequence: TGTGCCAGCAGCCCCGGACAGGGCCTCGTAGGCTACACCTTC.

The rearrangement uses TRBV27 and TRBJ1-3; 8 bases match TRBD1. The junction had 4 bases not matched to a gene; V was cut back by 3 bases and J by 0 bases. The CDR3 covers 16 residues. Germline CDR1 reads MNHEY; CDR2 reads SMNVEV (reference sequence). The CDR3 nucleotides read TGTGCCAGCAGTTTGAGACAGGGGATCTCTGGAAACACCATATATTTT. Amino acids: CASSLRQGISGNTIYF.

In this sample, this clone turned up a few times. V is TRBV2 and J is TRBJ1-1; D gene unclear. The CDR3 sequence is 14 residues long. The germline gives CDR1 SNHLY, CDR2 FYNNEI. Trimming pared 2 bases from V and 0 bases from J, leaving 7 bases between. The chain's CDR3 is CASSEQLMNTEAFF. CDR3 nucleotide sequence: TGTGCCAGCAGTGAACAGCTCATGAACACTGAAGCTTTCTTT.

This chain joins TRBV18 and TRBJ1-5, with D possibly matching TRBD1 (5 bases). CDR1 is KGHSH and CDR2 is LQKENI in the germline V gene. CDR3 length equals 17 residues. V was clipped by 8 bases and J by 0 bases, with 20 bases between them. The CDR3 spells CASHLEGTRYSNQPQHF. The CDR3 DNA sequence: TGTGCCAGCCACCTCGAGGGGACCCGTTATAGCAATCAGCCCCAGCATTTT. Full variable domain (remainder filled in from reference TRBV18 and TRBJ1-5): NAGVMQNPRHLVRRRGQEARLRCSPMKGHSHVYWYRQLPEEGLKFMVYLQKENIIDESGMPKERFSAEFPKEGPSILRIQQVVRGDSAAYFCASHLEGTRYSNQPQHFGDGTRLSIL.

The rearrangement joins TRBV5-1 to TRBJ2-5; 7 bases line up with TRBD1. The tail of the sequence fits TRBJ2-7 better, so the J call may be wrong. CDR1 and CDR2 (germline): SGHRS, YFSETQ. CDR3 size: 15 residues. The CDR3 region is CASSLAAGGSYEQYF. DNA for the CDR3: TGCGCCAGCAGCTTGGCGGCAGGGGGCTCCTACGAGCAGTACTTC.

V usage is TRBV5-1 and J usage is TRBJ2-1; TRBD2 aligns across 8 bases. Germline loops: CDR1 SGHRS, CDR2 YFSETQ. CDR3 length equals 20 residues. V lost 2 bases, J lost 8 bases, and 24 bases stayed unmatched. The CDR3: CASSFPSSSAGAPPLYEQFF. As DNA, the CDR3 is TGCGCCAGCAGCTTCCCCTCCAGTTCAGCGGGGGCACCTCCTCTATATGAGCAGTTCTTC.

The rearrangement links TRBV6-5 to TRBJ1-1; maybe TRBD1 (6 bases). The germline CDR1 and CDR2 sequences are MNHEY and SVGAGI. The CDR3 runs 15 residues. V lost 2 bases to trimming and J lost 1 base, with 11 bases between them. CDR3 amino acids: CASSYRQTGNTEAFF. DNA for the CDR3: TGTGCCAGCAGTTACCGCCAGACAGGGAACACTGAAGCTTTCTTT.

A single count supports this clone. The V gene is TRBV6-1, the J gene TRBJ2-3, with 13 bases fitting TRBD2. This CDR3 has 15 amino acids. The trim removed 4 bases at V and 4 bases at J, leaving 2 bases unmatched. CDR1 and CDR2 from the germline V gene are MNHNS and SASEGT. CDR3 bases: TGTGCCAGCAGTGGGACTAGCGGGGGAGCAGATACGCAGTATTTT. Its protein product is CASSGTSGGADTQYF.

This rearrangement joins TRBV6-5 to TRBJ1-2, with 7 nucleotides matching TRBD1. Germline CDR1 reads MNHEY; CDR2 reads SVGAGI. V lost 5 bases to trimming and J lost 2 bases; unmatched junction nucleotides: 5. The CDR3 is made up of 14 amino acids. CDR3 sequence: CASSGEQGNYGYTF. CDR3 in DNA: TGTGCCAGCAGTGGAGAACAGGGGAACTATGGCTACACCTTC.

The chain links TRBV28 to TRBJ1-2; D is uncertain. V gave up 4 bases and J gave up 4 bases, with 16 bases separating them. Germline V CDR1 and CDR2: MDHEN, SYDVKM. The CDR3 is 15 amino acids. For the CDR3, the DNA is TGTGCCAGCAGTTCGGCACGGGAAGACCCCTATGGCTACACCTTC. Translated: CASSSAREDPYGYTF.

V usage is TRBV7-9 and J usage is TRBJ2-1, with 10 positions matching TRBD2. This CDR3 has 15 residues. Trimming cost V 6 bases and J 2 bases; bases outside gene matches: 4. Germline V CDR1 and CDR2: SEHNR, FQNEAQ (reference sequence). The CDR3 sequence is CASRPSGGAYNEQFF. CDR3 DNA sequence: TGTGCCAGCAGACCCAGCGGGGGGGCCTACAATGAGCAGTTCTTC. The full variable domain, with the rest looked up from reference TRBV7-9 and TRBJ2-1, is DTGVSQNPRHKITKRGQNVTFRCDPISEHNRLYWYRQTLGQGPEFLTYFQNEAQLEKSRLLSDRFSAERPKGSFSTLEIQRTEQGDSAMYLCASRPSGGAYNEQFFGPGTRLTVL.

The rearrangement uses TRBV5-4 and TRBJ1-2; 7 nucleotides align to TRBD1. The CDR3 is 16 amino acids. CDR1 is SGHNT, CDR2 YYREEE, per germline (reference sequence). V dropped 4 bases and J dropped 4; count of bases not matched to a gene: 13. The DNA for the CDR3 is TGTGCCAGCAGCGCAGTAACAGGGGCCCACGGCTATGGCTACACCTTC. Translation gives CASSAVTGAHGYGYTF.

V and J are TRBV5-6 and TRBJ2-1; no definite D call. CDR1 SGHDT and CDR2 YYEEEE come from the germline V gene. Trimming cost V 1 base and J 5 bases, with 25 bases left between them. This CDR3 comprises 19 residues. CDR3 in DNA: TGTGCCAGCAGCTTGTCTCAGGCATTCATAATCAAGTTCGACAATGAGCAGTTCTTC. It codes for CASSLSQAFIIKFDNEQFF.

CDR3 in amino acids: CSVGGQGPSYGYTF. DNA of the CDR3: TGCAGCGTAGGTGGCCAGGGGCCCTCCTATGGCTACACCTTC. This sequence joins TRBV29-1 and TRBJ1-2; D is possibly TRBD1 (6 bases). The CDR3 is 14 amino acids. The V gene lost 6 bases and the J gene lost 4 bases, with 18 bases spanning the gap. Germline V lookup: CDR1 SQVTM, CDR2 ANQGSEA.

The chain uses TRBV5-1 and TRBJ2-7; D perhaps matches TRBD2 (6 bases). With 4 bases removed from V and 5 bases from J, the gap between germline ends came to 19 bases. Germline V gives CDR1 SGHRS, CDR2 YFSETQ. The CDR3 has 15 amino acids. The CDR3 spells CASSVTGATGDEQYF. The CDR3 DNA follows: TGCGCCAGCAGCGTAACCGGGGCGACGGGGGACGAGCAGTACTTC.

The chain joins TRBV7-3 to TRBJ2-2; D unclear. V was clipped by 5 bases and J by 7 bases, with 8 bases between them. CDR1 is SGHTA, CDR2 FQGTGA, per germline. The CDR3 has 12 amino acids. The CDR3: CASSPIGGELFF. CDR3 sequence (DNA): TGTGCCAGCAGCCCGATCGGCGGGGAGCTGTTTTTT. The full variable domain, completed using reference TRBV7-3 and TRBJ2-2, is GAGVSQTPSNKVTEKGKYVELRCDPISGHTALYWYRQSLGQGPEFLIYFQGTGAADDSGLPNDRFFAVRPEGSVSTLKIQRTERGDSAVYLCASSPIGGELFFGEGSRLTVL.

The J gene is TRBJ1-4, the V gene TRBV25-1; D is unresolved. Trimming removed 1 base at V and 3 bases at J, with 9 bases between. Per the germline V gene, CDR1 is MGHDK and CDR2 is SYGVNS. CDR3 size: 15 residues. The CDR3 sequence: CASSEWVGSNEKLFF. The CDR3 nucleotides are TGTGCCAGCAGTGAATGGGTGGGGTCTAATGAAAAACTGTTTTTT.